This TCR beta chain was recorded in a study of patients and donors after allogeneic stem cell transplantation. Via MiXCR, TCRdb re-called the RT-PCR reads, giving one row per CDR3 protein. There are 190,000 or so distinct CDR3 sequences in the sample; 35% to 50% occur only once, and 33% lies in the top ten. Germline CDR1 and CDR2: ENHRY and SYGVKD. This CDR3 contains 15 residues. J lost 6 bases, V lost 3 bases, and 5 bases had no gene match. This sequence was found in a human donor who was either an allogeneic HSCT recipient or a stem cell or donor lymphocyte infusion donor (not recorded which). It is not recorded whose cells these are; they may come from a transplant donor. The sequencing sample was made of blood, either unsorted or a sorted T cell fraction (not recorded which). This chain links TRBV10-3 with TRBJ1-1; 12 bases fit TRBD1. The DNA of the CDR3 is TGTGCCATCAGTGACCCGGGACAGGGGGCTGCTGAAGCTTTCTTT. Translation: CAISDPGQGAAEAFF.